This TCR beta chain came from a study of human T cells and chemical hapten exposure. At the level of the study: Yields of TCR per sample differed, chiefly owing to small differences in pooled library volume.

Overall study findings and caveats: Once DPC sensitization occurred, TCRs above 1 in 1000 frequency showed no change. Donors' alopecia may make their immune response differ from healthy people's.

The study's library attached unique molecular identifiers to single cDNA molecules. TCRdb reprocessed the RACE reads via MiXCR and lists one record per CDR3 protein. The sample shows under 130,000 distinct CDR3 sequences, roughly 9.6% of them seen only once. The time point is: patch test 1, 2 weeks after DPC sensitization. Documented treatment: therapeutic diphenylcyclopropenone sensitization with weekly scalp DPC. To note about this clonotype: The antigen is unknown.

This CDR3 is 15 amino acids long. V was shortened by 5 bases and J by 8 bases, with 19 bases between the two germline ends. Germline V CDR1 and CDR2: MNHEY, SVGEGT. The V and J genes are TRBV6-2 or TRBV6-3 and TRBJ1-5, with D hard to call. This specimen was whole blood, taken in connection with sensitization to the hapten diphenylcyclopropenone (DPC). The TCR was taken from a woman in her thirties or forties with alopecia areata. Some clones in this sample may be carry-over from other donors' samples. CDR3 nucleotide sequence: TGTGCCAGCAGTCTCAACGCCCGCGGTGGAAAGCCCCAGCATTTT. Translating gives CASSLNARGGKPQHF.